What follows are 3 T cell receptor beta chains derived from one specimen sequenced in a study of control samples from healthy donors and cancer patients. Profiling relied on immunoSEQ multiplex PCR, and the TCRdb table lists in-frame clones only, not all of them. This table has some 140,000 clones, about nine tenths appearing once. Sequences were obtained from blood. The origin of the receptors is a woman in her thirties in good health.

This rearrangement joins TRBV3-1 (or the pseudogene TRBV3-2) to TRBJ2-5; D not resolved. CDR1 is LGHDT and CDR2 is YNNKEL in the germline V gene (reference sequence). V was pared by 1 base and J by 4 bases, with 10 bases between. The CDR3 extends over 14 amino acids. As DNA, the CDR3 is TGTGCCAGCAGCCAAGTGGGGTTTCCAGAGACCCAGTACTTC. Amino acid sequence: CASSQVGFPETQYF.

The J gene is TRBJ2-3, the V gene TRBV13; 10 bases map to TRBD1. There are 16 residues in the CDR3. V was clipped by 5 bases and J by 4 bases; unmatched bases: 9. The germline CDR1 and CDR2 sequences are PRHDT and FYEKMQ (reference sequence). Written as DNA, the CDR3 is TGTGCCAGCAGCCCGGGACAGGGGATTGTCGCAGATACGCAGTATTTT. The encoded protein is CASSPGQGIVADTQYF. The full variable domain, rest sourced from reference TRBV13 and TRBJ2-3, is AAGVIQSPRHLIKEKRETATLKCYPIPRHDTVYWYQQGPGQDPQFLISFYEKMQSDKGSIPDRFSAQQFSDYHSELNMSSLELGDSALYFCASSPGQGIVADTQYFGPGTRLTVL.

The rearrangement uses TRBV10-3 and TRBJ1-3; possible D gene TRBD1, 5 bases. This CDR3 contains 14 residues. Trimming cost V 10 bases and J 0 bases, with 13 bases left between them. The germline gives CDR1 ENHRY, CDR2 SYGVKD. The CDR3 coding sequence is TGTGCCACCGGACACTTTAGCTCTGGAAACACCATATATTTT. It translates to CATGHFSSGNTIYF.